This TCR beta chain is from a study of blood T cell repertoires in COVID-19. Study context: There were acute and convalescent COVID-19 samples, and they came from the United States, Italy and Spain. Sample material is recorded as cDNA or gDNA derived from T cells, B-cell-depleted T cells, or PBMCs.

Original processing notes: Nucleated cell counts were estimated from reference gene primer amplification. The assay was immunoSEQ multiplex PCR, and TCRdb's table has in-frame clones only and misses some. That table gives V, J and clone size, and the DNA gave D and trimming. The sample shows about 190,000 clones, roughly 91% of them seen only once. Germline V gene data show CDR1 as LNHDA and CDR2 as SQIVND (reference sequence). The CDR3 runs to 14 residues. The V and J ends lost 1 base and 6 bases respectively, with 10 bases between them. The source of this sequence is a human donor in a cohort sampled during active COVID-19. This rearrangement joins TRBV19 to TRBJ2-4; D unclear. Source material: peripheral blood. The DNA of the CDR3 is TGTGCCAGTAGTATAGGCGGTAGCAGAAACATTCAGTACTTC. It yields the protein CASSIGGSRNIQYF.